This T cell receptor (beta chain) was identified during a study of beta chain features in type 1 diabetes listed by TCRdb under 2018. At the level of the whole study: Mean age, gender distribution, total cell number and subset yield did not differ between patients and healthy donors. A total of 90 million to 120 million sorted cells were examined across all samples, and a strong correlation was observed between cell number per subset and RNA yield. The study compared TCRB repertoires of sorted circulating CD4+ T cell subsets between recently diagnosed type 1 diabetes patients and matched healthy donors. Whereas all 30 or so donors provided naive and central memory subsets, regulatory and stem cell-like memory subsets were isolated from just 8 patients and about 8 healthy donors. What the work shows at the level of the full study, not this receptor alone: Naive, central memory and regulatory TCRB repertoires appeared more similar among patients than among healthy donors. PCR might favor shorter templates, but patient and control samples were amplified and corrected together, so any skew would affect both groups equally. Type 1 diabetes patients showed a moderate but significant shortening of TCRB CDR3 length in all four CD4+ subsets. Because cDNA was sequenced instead of genomic DNA, highly expressing activated cells could be over-represented, though the groups showed no difference in activation or CD3 levels. At VDJ recombination sites, type 1 diabetes patients had fewer insertions and more deleted nucleotides, which implies abnormalities in thymic rearrangement. Only small numbers of individuals were included in the HLA sub-analyses, which left unresolved whether HLA type had any influence on TCRB rearrangement.

Each donor gave one peripheral blood draw, about 110 mL on average, collected into heparinised tubes. A BD FACSAria II was used to sort naive, central memory, regulatory and stem cell-like memory CD4+ T cells with a panel that included CD45RO, CCR7, CD25, CD127, CD95 and CD27. Purity was above 98% for every sorted population. Right away, PBMCs were isolated by Lymphoprep density gradient centrifugation and were stained directly, with no culture step. So that batch effects would be minimized, each experiment stained and sorted samples in pairs, pairing one healthy donor with one patient. The entire isolated RNA was reverse transcribed using the High Capacity cDNA Reverse Transcription Kit, and thus expressed TCRB transcripts were sequenced. Deep immunoSEQ sequencing was applied to naive, central memory and regulatory T cell samples, giving an average of around 4 million total reads per sample. Sorted cells were lysed in RLT buffer, and RNA was extracted using DNase-treated RNeasy Micro or Mini kits according to cell number. To prevent cross-contamination, every cell subset was processed on its own, while patient and healthy donor samples were processed together. The immunoSEQ multiplex PCR was used to amplify TCRB sequences from cDNA, generating 87-bp fragments that spanned the CDR3 region. The amplicons were sequenced using the Illumina HiSeq platform. The published analysis was carried out like this. Synthetic template baselines were used to correct PCR bias computationally, reads within Hamming distance 2 were collapsed, and singletons that could not be merged were discarded. By aligning reads against IMGT, V, D and J genes, CDR3 length, and insertions or deletions at six rearrangement sites were assigned. Clonotype counts were normalized to sorted cell number within each subset before computing true diversity and Gini coefficients with the tcR R package. The overlap coefficient, calculated on TCRB nucleotide sequences, was used to quantify repertoire sharing. As a proxy for the pre-selection repertoire, out-of-frame TCRB sequences from naive cells were analyzed. In its TCRdb copy, this immuneACCESS table keeps in-frame sequences only and misses some clones. Where compared with another copy, unresolved V genes explain less than half of these, and the others have no known cause. V and J calls and clone size are as listed in that table; D and trimming were resolved from the DNA. In all, the sample holds roughly 230,000 clones, and 9.6% of those were seen once. About 0.03% of the sample is taken by the ten largest.

About this clone itself: There is no known antigen for this receptor. The sample holds no much larger clone one base away, and base qualities are not on file.

For this chain, trimming is 5 bases at the V end and 3 bases at the J end, and the number of junction bases without a gene match is 3. Taken from the germline V gene, the CDR1 and CDR2 loops are SGHTA and FQGNSA. The CDR3 has 14 amino acids, counting the end cysteine and phenylalanine. Only the CDR3 region is kept as DNA, spanning 42 bases read in frame from base 1. Input material: naive CD4+ T cells from blood. The sample's cell subset or site, from its label and the paper: true naive CD4+ T cells. This receptor chain uses TRBV7-2 and TRBJ2-7, and TRBD1 matches 11 of the central bases. The sequence was obtained from a woman younger than 30 in good health. The DNA sequence is given as TGTGCCAGCAGCAGGGACAGGGGGTTCTACGAGCAGTACTTC. It translates as CASSRDRGFYEQYF. When the CDR3 is completed using the reference TRBV7-2 and TRBJ2-7 genes on either side, the full variable domain is GAGVSQSPSNKVTEKGKDVELRCDPISGHTALYWYRQSLGQGLEFLIYFQGNSAPDKSGLPSDRFSAERTGGSVSTLTIQRTQQEDSAVYLCASSRDRGFYEQYFGPGTRLTVT.